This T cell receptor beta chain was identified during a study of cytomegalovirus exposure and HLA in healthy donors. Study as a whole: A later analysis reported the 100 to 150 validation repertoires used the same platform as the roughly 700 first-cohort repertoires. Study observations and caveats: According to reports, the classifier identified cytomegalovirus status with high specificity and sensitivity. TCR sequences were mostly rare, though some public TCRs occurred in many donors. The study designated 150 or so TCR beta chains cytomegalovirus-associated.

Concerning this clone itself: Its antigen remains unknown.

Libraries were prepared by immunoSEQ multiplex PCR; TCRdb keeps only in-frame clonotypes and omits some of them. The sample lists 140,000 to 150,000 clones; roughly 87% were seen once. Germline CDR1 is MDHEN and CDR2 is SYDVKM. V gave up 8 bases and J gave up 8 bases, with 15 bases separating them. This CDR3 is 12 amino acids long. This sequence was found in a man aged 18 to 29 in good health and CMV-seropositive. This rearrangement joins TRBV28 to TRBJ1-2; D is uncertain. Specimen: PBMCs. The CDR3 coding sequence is TGTGCCAGCGGAGCCCTCTCTCTCGGCTACACCTTC. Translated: CASGALSLGYTF.